A selection of T cell receptor beta chains follows, all from one sample in a study of post-analysis software for immune sequencing data. From the PCR reads, TCRdb called clonotypes with MiXCR, one entry per CDR3 protein. The sample lists 820,000 or so distinct CDR3 sequences; around 53% were seen once. The source material was blood. The receptor set was obtained from a girl aged 10 to 17 with multiple sclerosis. Both conserved end residues are part of each CDR3. A D gene is named only where the DNA matches it firmly. Not all rows give a size; the values are once, few, many and, for expanded clones, a class.

V gene	D gene	J gene	clone size	CDR3 protein	CDR3 DNA
TRBV11-2	TRBD1	TRBJ1-1	NA	CASSPGQGAEAFF	TGTGCCAGCAGCCCGGGACAGGGGGCTGAAGCTTTCTTT
TRBV7-9	TRBD2	TRBJ2-1	NA	CASSLRGLAGYNEQFF	TGTGCCAGCAGCTTACGGGGACTAGCGGGCTACAATGAGCAGTTCTTC
TRBV7-3	NA	TRBJ2-3	NA	CASSLTRPASTDTQYF	TGTGCCAGCAGCTTAACTCGGCCGGCTAGCACAGATACGCAGTATTTT
TRBV6-6	TRBD2	TRBJ2-3	few	CASSGGGTSNPDTQYF	TGTGCCAGCAGCGGCGGTGGGACTAGCAATCCAGATACGCAGTATTTT
TRBV7-3	NA	TRBJ2-6	NA	CASSSDGSSGANVLTF	TGTGCCAGCAGCTCGGACGGGAGCTCTGGGGCCAACGTCCTGACTTTC
TRBV27	NA	TRBJ1-6	NA	CASSLQGVGSPLHF	TGTGCCAGCAGTCTCCAGGGTGTCGGTTCACCCCTCCACTTT
TRBV20-1	NA	TRBJ2-5	few	CSAGNRDLLRETQYF	TGCAGTGCTGGGAACCGGGACCTCCTCCGAGAGACCCAGTACTTC
TRBV29-1	TRBD1	TRBJ1-1	NA	CSVPGRARGLNAEAFF	TGCAGCGTTCCCGGCCGGGCCAGGGGGCTAAACGCTGAAGCTTTCTTT
TRBV29-1	NA	TRBJ2-5	many	CSVEVGPKETQYF	TGCAGCGTTGAAGTTGGTCCGAAAGAGACCCAGTACTTC
TRBV20-1	NA	TRBJ1-2	NA	CSARDIVDGYTF	TGCAGTGCTAGAGATATTGTGGATGGCTACACCTTC
TRBV6-4	TRBD2	TRBJ2-5	NA	CASSDSTSGVLYF	TGTGCCAGCAGTGACTCGACTAGCGGGGTACTGTACTTC
TRBV29-1	NA	TRBJ1-4	NA	CSVIRKANEKLFF	TGCAGCGTTATCAGGAAAGCTAATGAAAAACTGTTTTTT
TRBV5-1	TRBD2	TRBJ2-5	few	CASSLGLAGGLQETQYF	TGCGCCAGCAGCTTGGGACTAGCGGGGGGTTTACAAGAGACCCAGTACTTC
TRBV28	NA	TRBJ2-6	NA	CASSMGSGANVLTF	TGTGCCAGCAGTATGGGCTCCGGGGCCAACGTCCTGACTTTC
TRBV7-2	NA	TRBJ1-2	NA	CASSQPLRGHYGYTF	TGTGCCAGCAGCCAACCGCTCCGGGGCCACTATGGCTACACCTTC
TRBV20-1	NA	TRBJ2-5	NA	CSAIRDHQETQYF	TGCAGTGCTATCCGGGACCACCAAGAGACCCAGTACTTC
TRBV6-5	NA	TRBJ1-4	NA	CASSYSTTNEKLFF	TGTGCCAGCAGTTACTCCACAACTAATGAAAAACTGTTTTTT
TRBV20-1	NA	TRBJ2-7	few	CSVRLPGSGPHSEQYF	TGCAGTGTTAGACTTCCAGGGTCAGGCCCCCACTCCGAGCAGTACTTC
TRBV24-1	NA	TRBJ2-1	NA	CATSDRRSSSYNEQFF	TGTGCCACCAGTGACCGGAGATCGAGCTCCTACAATGAGCAGTTCTTC
TRBV12-3/TRBV12-4	NA	TRBJ2-7	NA	CASMGGPSSYEQYF	TGTGCCAGCATGGGGGGGCCAAGCTCCTACGAGCAGTACTTC
TRBV5-1	NA	TRBJ1-2	few	CASSRNSAEGRFYGYTF	TGCGCCAGCAGTAGAAACTCGGCAGAAGGCCGATTCTATGGCTACACCTTC
TRBV6-6	NA	TRBJ1-2	few	CASSFDRFEGYTF	TGTGCCAGCAGCTTTGACAGGTTCGAGGGCTACACCTTC
TRBV12-3/TRBV12-4	NA	TRBJ1-2	few	CASSPSNFHGYTF	TGTGCCAGCAGTCCCTCGAACTTCCATGGCTACACCTTC
TRBV20-1	NA	TRBJ2-5	NA	CSARSGHQETQYF	TGCAGTGCTAGAAGCGGACACCAAGAGACCCAGTACTTC
TRBV7-9	NA	TRBJ2-3	few	CASSLGFGARTDTQYF	TGTGCCAGCAGCTTAGGCTTTGGGGCGCGCACAGATACGCAGTATTTT
TRBV11-2	NA	TRBJ2-3	NA	CASSWSGGTDTQYF	TGTGCCAGCAGCTGGTCGGGGGGCACAGATACGCAGTATTTT
TRBV7-9	TRBD2	TRBJ2-1	NA	CASSFLSSGDNEQFF	TGTGCCAGCAGCTTTCTCTCTAGCGGGGACAATGAGCAGTTCTTC
TRBV29-1	NA	TRBJ2-3	few	CSVAEFTDTQYF	TGCAGCGTTGCTGAGTTCACAGATACGCAGTATTTT
TRBV4-1	NA	TRBJ2-3	NA	CASSQDEGAGWSTQYF	TGCGCCAGCAGCCAAGACGAGGGCGCCGGTTGGTCGACGCAGTATTTT
TRBV5-1	NA	TRBJ1-5	NA	CASSLEGYSNQPQHF	TGCGCCAGCAGCTTGGAGGGTTATAGCAATCAGCCCCAGCATTTT
TRBV27	NA	TRBJ2-1	few	CASSNPGTPGQFF	TGTGCCAGCAGTAACCCCGGGACCCCGGGGCAGTTCTTC
TRBV6-5	NA	TRBJ1-6	NA	CASSSMTGGSSYNSPLHF	TGTGCCAGCAGTTCAATGACAGGAGGAAGCTCCTATAATTCACCCCTCCACTTT
TRBV20-1	NA	TRBJ2-1	NA	CSARRSRDGNEQFF	TGCAGTGCTAGGCGGTCCCGCGATGGGAATGAGCAGTTCTTC
TRBV7-3	NA	TRBJ2-1	NA	CASSLNSRLGYNEQFF	TGTGCCAGCAGCTTAAATTCAAGGTTAGGGTACAATGAGCAGTTCTTC
TRBV5-1	TRBD1	TRBJ2-7	few	CASSSSGTGPGEQYF	TGCGCCAGCAGCTCCTCCGGGACAGGGCCCGGCGAGCAGTACTTC
TRBV20-1	NA	TRBJ1-2	NA	CSALLTGYYGYTF	TGCAGTGCTCTCCTGACGGGGTACTATGGCTACACCTTC
TRBV10-3	TRBD1	TRBJ2-7	few	CAISGQGSYYEQYF	TGTGCCATCAGTGGACAGGGTTCGTACTACGAGCAGTACTTC
TRBV12-3/TRBV12-4	NA	TRBJ2-3	NA	CASSLALVSTDTQYF	TGTGCCAGCAGTTTAGCGCTGGTTTCCACAGATACGCAGTATTTT
TRBV5-1	NA	TRBJ2-1	NA	CASSPSGLGGEQFF	TGCGCCAGCAGCCCTTCAGGGTTAGGGGGTGAGCAGTTCTTC
TRBV14	TRBD2	TRBJ2-7	few	CASSQELARSYEQYF	TGCGCCAGCAGCCAAGAACTAGCGCGCTCCTACGAGCAGTACTTC
TRBV4-1	NA	TRBJ2-4	NA	CASSQIGTLAKNIQYF	TGCGCCAGCAGCCAGATAGGGACCTTAGCCAAAAACATTCAGTACTTC
TRBV20-1	TRBD2	TRBJ2-5	NA	CSAIAGIETQYF	TGCAGTGCTATAGCGGGGATAGAGACCCAGTACTTC
TRBV20-1	TRBD1	TRBJ2-4	NA	CSARAGTAPSQYF	TGCAGTGCTAGAGCCGGGACAGCCCCTTCCCAGTACTTC
TRBV5-5	NA	TRBJ1-1	once	CASSLHLGRMNTEAFF	TGTGCCAGCAGCTTGCACTTGGGACGGATGAACACTGAAGCTTTCTTT
TRBV20-1	TRBD2	TRBJ2-7	few	CSARTPGLDYEQYF	TGCAGTGCTAGGACCCCGGGACTAGACTACGAGCAGTACTTC
TRBV4-1	TRBD1	TRBJ1-2	NA	CASSQVDRGGYGYTF	TGCGCCAGCAGCCAGGTGGACAGGGGGGGCTATGGCTACACCTTC
TRBV5-1	NA	TRBJ1-1	NA	CASSSESSTEAFF	TGCGCCAGCAGCTCGGAGAGTAGCACTGAAGCTTTCTTT
TRBV7-2	NA	TRBJ2-7	NA	CASSLTSREQYF	TGTGCCAGCAGCTTGACTAGTCGGGAGCAGTACTTC
TRBV5-5	TRBD2	TRBJ2-7	NA	CASSLGGLAVPYEQYF	TGTGCCAGCAGTTTAGGGGGACTAGCCGTCCCCTACGAGCAGTACTTC
TRBV10-3	NA	TRBJ2-1	NA	CAIAGRQNNEQFF	TGTGCCATCGCAGGGCGACAGAACAATGAGCAGTTCTTC
TRBV14	TRBD1	TRBJ2-6	NA	CASSQARQGFAGANVLTF	TGTGCCAGCAGCCAGGCAAGACAGGGGTTCGCTGGGGCCAACGTCCTGACTTTC
TRBV20-1	NA	TRBJ2-7	once	CSATSAAYNEQYF	TGCAGTGCCACTAGTGCCGCCTACAATGAGCAGTACTTC
TRBV6-6	NA	TRBJ1-1	NA	CASSLLQGRGMNTEAFF	TGTGCCAGCAGCCTTCTTCAGGGGAGGGGGATGAACACTGAAGCTTTCTTT
TRBV7-9	TRBD1	TRBJ1-1	NA	CASSTTRGIKGPNTEAFF	TGTGCCAGCAGCACCACCAGGGGGATCAAGGGCCCTAACACTGAAGCTTTCTTT
TRBV5-1	NA	TRBJ2-6	NA	CASSPRSAGANVLTF	TGCGCCAGCAGCCCGAGGAGTGCTGGGGCCAACGTCCTGACTTTC
TRBV12-3/TRBV12-4	NA	TRBJ2-1	few	CASSLGGRGVNEQFF	TGTGCCAGCAGTTTGGGGGGCCGAGGGGTCAATGAGCAGTTCTTC
TRBV12-3/TRBV12-4	TRBD2	TRBJ2-3	NA	CASSRVASGGFTDTQYF	TGTGCCAGCTCAAGGGTGGCTAGCGGGGGATTCACAGATACGCAGTATTTT